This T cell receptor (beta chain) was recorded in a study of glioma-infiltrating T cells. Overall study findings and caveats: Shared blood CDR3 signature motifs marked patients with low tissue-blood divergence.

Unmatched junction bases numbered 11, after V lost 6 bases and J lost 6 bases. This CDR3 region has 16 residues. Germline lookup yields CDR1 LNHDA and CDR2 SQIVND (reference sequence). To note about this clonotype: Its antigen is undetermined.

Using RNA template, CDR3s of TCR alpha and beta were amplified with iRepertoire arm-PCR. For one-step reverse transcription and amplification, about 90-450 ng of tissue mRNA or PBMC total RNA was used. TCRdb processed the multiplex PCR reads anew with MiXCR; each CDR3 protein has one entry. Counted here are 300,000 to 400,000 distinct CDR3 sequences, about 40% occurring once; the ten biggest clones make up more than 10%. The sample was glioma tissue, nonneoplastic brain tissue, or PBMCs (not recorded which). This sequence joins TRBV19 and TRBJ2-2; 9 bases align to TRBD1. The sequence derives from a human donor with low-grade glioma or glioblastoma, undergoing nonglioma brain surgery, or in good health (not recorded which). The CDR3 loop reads CASRGQGLALSGELFF. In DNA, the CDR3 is TGTGCCAGTAGGGGACAGGGCTTGGCCCTTTCCGGGGAGCTGTTTTTT.